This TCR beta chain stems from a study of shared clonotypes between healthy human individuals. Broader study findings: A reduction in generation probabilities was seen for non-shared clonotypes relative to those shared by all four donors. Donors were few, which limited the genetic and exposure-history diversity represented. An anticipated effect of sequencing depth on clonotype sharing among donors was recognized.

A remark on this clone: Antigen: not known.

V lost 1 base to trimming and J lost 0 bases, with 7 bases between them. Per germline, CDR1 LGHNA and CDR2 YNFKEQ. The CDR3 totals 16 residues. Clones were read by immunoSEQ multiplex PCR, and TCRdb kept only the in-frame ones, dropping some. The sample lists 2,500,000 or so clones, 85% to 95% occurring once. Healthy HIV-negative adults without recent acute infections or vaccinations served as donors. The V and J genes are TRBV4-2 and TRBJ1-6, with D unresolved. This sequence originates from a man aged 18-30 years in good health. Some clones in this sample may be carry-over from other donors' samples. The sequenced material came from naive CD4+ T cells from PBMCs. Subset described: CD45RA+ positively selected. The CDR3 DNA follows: TGTGCCAGCAGCCAAGGATCTAGCTCCTATAATTCACCCCTCCACTTT. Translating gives CASSQGSSSYNSPLHF.